The 24 T cell receptor beta chains below come from one sample, sequenced in a study of shared clonotypes between healthy human individuals. The protocol was immunoSEQ multiplex PCR, while the TCRdb copy is restricted to in-frame clones and leaves out a portion. The table shows some 2.1 million clones, with 85% to 95% occurring only once. The specimen sequenced was naive CD4+ T cells sorted from blood. Subset reported: CD45RA+ positively selected. The receptors here all came from a man aged 18 to 29 in good health.

The rearrangement joins TRBV25-1 to TRBJ1-1, with D unresolved. The CDR3 sequence is 12 residues long. Deletions cut 2 bases from V and 8 bases from J, with 9 bases between. Germline V lookup: CDR1 MGHDK, CDR2 SYGVNS. CDR3 nucleotide sequence: TGTGCCAGCAGTGAAGGGATTGGGGAAGCTTTCTTT. This gives the protein CASSEGIGEAFF.

V usage is TRBV6-1 and J usage is TRBJ1-5; TRBD1 aligns across 9 bases. Trimming removed 0 bases from V and 6 bases from J; junction bases left unmatched: 9. The germline gives CDR1 MNHNS, CDR2 SASEGT. This CDR3 has 17 amino acids. DNA for the CDR3: TGTGCCAGCAGTGAAGCGTTGTTAACAGGGGGCGTTCAGCCCCAGCATTTT. This translates into CASSEALLTGGVQPQHF.

The rearrangement links TRBV5-4 to TRBJ2-5, with D perhaps matching TRBD2 (5 bases). Per the germline V gene, CDR1 is SGHNT and CDR2 is YYREEE (reference sequence). The CDR3 is made up of 15 amino acids. V was trimmed by 4 bases and J by 9 bases, leaving 22 bases between them. CDR3 protein: CASSLHEPGSGAQYF. CDR3 coding DNA: TGTGCCAGCAGCCTACACGAACCGGGCTCCGGGGCCCAGTACTTC.

The V call is TRBV7-2, the J call TRBJ2-7; a possible D gene is TRBD2 (6 bases). Deletions cut 3 bases from V and 0 bases from J, with 12 bases between. Germline lookup yields CDR1 SGHTA and CDR2 FQGNSA. The CDR3 is 15 residues long. The CDR3 sequence: CASSFLAAFSYEQYF. The CDR3 DNA follows: TGTGCCAGCAGCTTCTTAGCGGCCTTCTCCTACGAGCAGTACTTC.

The J gene is TRBJ1-5, the V gene TRBV6-5; TRBD1 is a possible D gene (6 bases). Trimming stripped 5 bases from V and 6 bases from J, with 14 bases between. This CDR3 has 14 amino acids. The V gene's germline CDR1 is MNHEY and CDR2 SVGAGI. The CDR3 region has the DNA TGTGCCAGCAGTCCGCAGGGGCGGGTTCAGCCCCAGCATTTT. Translating gives CASSPQGRVQPQHF.

The chain links TRBV6-1 to TRBJ2-5, with 11 nucleotides matching TRBD1. The J call is uncertain, as TRBJ2-7 better fits the DNA end. The CDR3 loop spans 14 amino acids. The germline CDR1 and CDR2 sequences are MNHNS and SASEGT. CDR3 sequence (DNA): TGTGCCAGCAAGCCGGGACAGGGGGCCTACGAGCAGTACTTC. Translated: CASKPGQGAYEQYF.

Details on this clone: It may be a read error: a sequence one base away is much more abundant. The sample holds other DNA sequences that translate to the same CDR3. The chain uses TRBV6-6 and TRBJ1-1; no definite D call. The germline V and J ends were trimmed by 2 bases and 2 bases, with 3 bases remaining between them. This CDR3 is built from 12 residues. The germline V gene encodes CDR1 MNHNY and CDR2 SVGAGI (reference sequence). The CDR3 protein is CASSYRNTEAFF. CDR3 nucleotide sequence: TGTGCCAGCAGTTACAGAAACACTGAAGCTTTCTTT.

The chain recombines TRBV6-5 with TRBJ2-5, with TRBD2 matching 7 bases. Trimming removed 0 bases from V and 5 bases from J; junction bases left unmatched: 9. Germline V gene lookup returns CDR1 MNHEY and CDR2 SVGAGI. The CDR3 runs to 16 residues. CDR3 sequence (DNA): TGTGCCAGCAGTTACTCGGCTAGCGGCCTTGGGGAGACCCAGTACTTC. It yields the protein CASSYSASGLGETQYF.

The chain recombines TRBV18 with TRBJ1-2; the D is unclear. The CDR3 is 15 amino acids. The V end was cut by 3 bases, the J end by 3 bases, with 14 bases between. Germline values: CDR1 KGHSH, CDR2 LQKENI. CDR3: CASSPAGRTYYGYTF. In DNA, the CDR3 is TGTGCCAGCTCACCGGCGGGCAGGACCTACTATGGCTACACCTTC. Full variable domain (remainder filled in from reference TRBV18 and TRBJ1-2): NAGVMQNPRHLVRRRGQEARLRCSPMKGHSHVYWYRQLPEEGLKFMVYLQKENIIDESGMPKERFSAEFPKEGPSILRIQQVVRGDSAAYFCASSPAGRTYYGYTFGSGTRLTVV.

The V and J genes are TRBV5-1 and TRBJ2-3, with TRBD2 identical over 8 bases. CDR3 length equals 13 residues. The V segment lost 4 bases and the J segment 6 bases; nucleotides outside the gene matches: 4. Germline V gene sequence: CDR1 SGHRS, CDR2 YFSETQ. The CDR3 spells CASSPGTSDTQYF. The CDR3 region has the DNA TGCGCCAGCAGCCCGGGGACTAGTGATACGCAGTATTTT.

Turning to this clone: Other DNA sequences in this sample translate to the same CDR3. V is TRBV30 and J is TRBJ1-4; D not certain. This CDR3 has 12 residues. The germline V and J ends were trimmed by 0 bases and 8 bases, with 7 bases remaining between them. Germline V gene lookup returns CDR1 GTSNPN and CDR2 SVGIG (reference sequence). The CDR3 coding sequence is TGTGCCTGGAGTGTTTCTGGGGAAAAACTGTTTTTT. Translated: CAWSVSGEKLFF.

J is TRBJ2-6 and V is TRBV2, with TRBD1 matching 8 bases. Germline loops: CDR1 SNHLY, CDR2 FYNNEI. The CDR3 covers 15 residues. The J segment lost 5 bases and the V segment lost 5 bases, leaving 5 bases of the junction unmatched. The chain's CDR3 is CASSPDRDRANVLTF. The CDR3 bases are TGTGCCAGCAGTCCGGACAGGGATAGGGCCAACGTCCTGACTTTC.

The chain links TRBV7-9 to TRBJ1-5; the match to TRBD1 covers 8 bases. Germline V gene lookup returns CDR1 SEHNR and CDR2 FQNEAQ (reference sequence). This CDR3 spans 13 amino acids. Trimming cost V 4 bases and J 5 bases; bases outside gene matches: 1. Here the CDR3 reads CASSWDRYQPQHF. The CDR3 coding sequence is TGTGCCAGCAGCTGGGACAGGTATCAGCCCCAGCATTTT.

Comments on this clone: The sample holds other DNA sequences that translate to the same CDR3. This sequence joins TRBV18 and TRBJ2-5; no reliable D call. Germline V gene lookup returns CDR1 KGHSH and CDR2 LQKENI. Trimming shortened V by 0 bases and J by 4 bases, and 9 bases separated the two germline ends. The CDR3 length is 14 residues. CDR3 DNA sequence: TGTGCCAGCTCACCACCCTCTGGCGGAGAGACCCAGTACTTC. Amino acids: CASSPPSGGETQYF.

Worth noting for this clone: The identical CDR3 is also encoded by other nucleotide sequences in the sample. This chain uses TRBV9 with TRBJ2-7; no clear D gene. Trimming removed 0 bases from V and 2 bases from J, with 6 bases in between. Germline V gene lookup returns CDR1 SGDLS and CDR2 YYNGEE. This CDR3 is built from 13 residues. The CDR3 DNA is TGTGCCAGCAGCGTAGGGGGAACCTACGAGCAGTACTTC. Encoded protein: CASSVGGTYEQYF.

This clone was observed once. The chain links TRBV18 to TRBJ1-5; TRBD1 might be the D (6 bases). CDR1 KGHSH and CDR2 LQKENI come from the germline V gene. V dropped 3 bases and J dropped 7 bases, with 10 bases sitting between them. This CDR3 is built from 13 residues. CDR3 amino acids: CASSPLGGQPQHF. The CDR3 DNA follows: TGTGCCAGCTCACCTTTAGGGGGGCAGCCCCAGCATTTT.

The CDR3 region has the DNA TGTGCCAGCTCACCACAGAGAGGAAACTACGAGCAGTACTTC. Translating gives CASSPQRGNYEQYF. V usage is TRBV18 and J usage is TRBJ2-7; D not certain. CDR1 and CDR2 (germline): KGHSH, LQKENI. This CDR3 has 14 amino acids. The germline V and J ends were trimmed by 1 base and 3 bases, with 10 bases remaining between them.

The DNA of the CDR3 is TGTGCCAGCAGCTTGCCCGGGAGGGAATCAAATTCACCCCTCCACTTT. Its translation: CASSLPGRESNSPLHF. This chain joins TRBV5-4 and TRBJ1-6; D is unclear. Germline-derived CDR1 and CDR2 are SGHNT and YYREEE (reference sequence). V dropped 1 base and J dropped 7 bases, with 15 bases sitting between them. There are 16 residues in the CDR3. Based on the CDR3 plus reference TRBV5-4 and TRBJ1-6, the full variable domain is ETGVTQSPTHLIKTRGQQVTLRCSSQSGHNTVSWYQQALGQGPQFIFQYYREEENGRGNFPPRFSGLQFPNYSSELNVNALELDDSALYLCASSLPGRESNSPLHFGNGTRLTVT.

V gene TRBV6-6 combines with J gene TRBJ1-1; D unresolved. V shed 2 bases and J shed 0 bases, with 13 bases lying between them. There are 16 residues in the CDR3. Germline lookup yields CDR1 MNHNY and CDR2 SVGAGI (reference sequence). The CDR3 DNA sequence: TGTGCCAGCAGTTACGCGGAGGTACCCATGAACACTGAAGCTTTCTTT. It encodes CASSYAEVPMNTEAFF.

This clone came up a few times. J is TRBJ2-6 and V is TRBV11-3; D remains unclear. The germline V and J ends were trimmed by 0 bases and 0 bases, with 3 bases remaining between them. Germline CDR1 and CDR2: SGHNT and YENEEA. This CDR3 region has 15 residues. The CDR3 loop is CASSLDSSGANVLTF. The CDR3 nucleotides read TGTGCCAGCAGCTTAGACAGCTCTGGGGCCAACGTCCTGACTTTC.

Comment on this clone: The same CDR3 arises from other DNA sequences in this sample as well. The CDR3 sequence is CAISESASPDTQYF. For the CDR3, the DNA is TGTGCCATCAGTGAGTCCGCGAGCCCAGATACGCAGTATTTT. This chain connects TRBV10-3 to TRBJ2-3; D is unresolved. The CDR3 length is 14 residues. Per germline, CDR1 ENHRY and CDR2 SYGVKD. Deletions cut 0 bases from V and 4 bases from J, with 8 bases between.

J is TRBJ2-1 and V is TRBV6-5; 11 nucleotides align to TRBD2. The ends lost 6 bases at V and 9 bases at J; junction bases unmatched: 7. CDR1 and CDR2 (germline): MNHEY, SVGAGI. The CDR3 has 14 residues. CDR3 in DNA: TGTGCCAGCAGATATCTAGCGGGAGGCGGTGAGCAGTTCTTC. Translating gives CASRYLAGGGEQFF.

This clone was recorded only once. The chain links TRBV19 to TRBJ2-1, with D possibly being TRBD2 (5 bases). CDR1 LNHDA and CDR2 SQIVND come from the germline V gene (reference sequence). The length of the CDR3 is 11 residues. V was clipped by 7 bases and J by 7 bases, with 8 bases between them. The CDR3 nucleotides are TGTGCCAGTACGGGGTTTAATGAGCAGTTCTTC. Protein: CASTGFNEQFF.

J is TRBJ2-7 and V is TRBV4-2, with D unresolved. CDR1 and CDR2 (germline): LGHNA, YNFKEQ. The CDR3 is 12 amino acids. Trimming removed 2 bases from V and 7 bases from J, with 9 bases in between. CDR3 region: CASSQPAREQYF. The CDR3 region has the DNA TGTGCCAGCAGCCAACCAGCCCGTGAGCAGTACTTC.